The TCR beta chain described here comes from a study of cytomegalovirus exposure and HLA in healthy donors. Study-level points and caveats: As immune exposure information, only CMV serostatus was available.

13 Jbeta primers and 60 Vbeta primers were used for the PCR. Sequenced by immunoSEQ multiplex PCR; TCRdb stores in-frame clones only, minus some. Of under 200,000 clones in the sample, 80% were seen once. Worth noting for this clone: As yet, its antigen is unknown.

Germline V CDR1 and CDR2: SGHTA, FQGNSA. This CDR3 contains 14 residues. Trimming at V came to 5 bases and at J to 5 bases, leaving 3 bases not matched to a gene. The sequence was collected from a man aged 25 to 40 in good health and CMV-seronegative. The chain links TRBV7-2 to TRBJ1-4; 9 positions match TRBD1. The sequenced material came from PBMCs. CDR3 coding DNA: TGTGCCAGCAGCCTGACAGGGGGGAATGAAAAACTGTTTTTT. This codes for CASSLTGGNEKLFF.